This T cell receptor (beta chain) is drawn from a study of blood T cell repertoires in COVID-19. Study context: Acute and convalescent COVID-19 samples came from the United States, Italy and Spain. T cells, B-cell-depleted T cells, or PBMCs supplied cDNA or gDNA.

Germline CDR1 MNHNS, CDR2 SASEGT. V shed 2 bases and J shed 4 bases, with 13 bases lying between them. This CDR3 spans 15 amino acids. Repertoires were generated with immunoSEQ multiplex PCR, while TCRdb's copy carries only in-frame clones and drops some. The top ten clones hold about 3% of a sample with 97,000 or so clones, approximately 86% of them seen once. This clone occurred once. The TCR was taken from a middle-aged man with active or convalescent COVID-19. The sequencing input was peripheral blood. The chain uses TRBV6-1 and TRBJ2-3; D ambiguous. The CDR3 loop is CASSEPYGLADTQYF. CDR3 DNA sequence: TGTGCCAGCAGTGAACCTTATGGTTTAGCAGATACGCAGTATTTT.